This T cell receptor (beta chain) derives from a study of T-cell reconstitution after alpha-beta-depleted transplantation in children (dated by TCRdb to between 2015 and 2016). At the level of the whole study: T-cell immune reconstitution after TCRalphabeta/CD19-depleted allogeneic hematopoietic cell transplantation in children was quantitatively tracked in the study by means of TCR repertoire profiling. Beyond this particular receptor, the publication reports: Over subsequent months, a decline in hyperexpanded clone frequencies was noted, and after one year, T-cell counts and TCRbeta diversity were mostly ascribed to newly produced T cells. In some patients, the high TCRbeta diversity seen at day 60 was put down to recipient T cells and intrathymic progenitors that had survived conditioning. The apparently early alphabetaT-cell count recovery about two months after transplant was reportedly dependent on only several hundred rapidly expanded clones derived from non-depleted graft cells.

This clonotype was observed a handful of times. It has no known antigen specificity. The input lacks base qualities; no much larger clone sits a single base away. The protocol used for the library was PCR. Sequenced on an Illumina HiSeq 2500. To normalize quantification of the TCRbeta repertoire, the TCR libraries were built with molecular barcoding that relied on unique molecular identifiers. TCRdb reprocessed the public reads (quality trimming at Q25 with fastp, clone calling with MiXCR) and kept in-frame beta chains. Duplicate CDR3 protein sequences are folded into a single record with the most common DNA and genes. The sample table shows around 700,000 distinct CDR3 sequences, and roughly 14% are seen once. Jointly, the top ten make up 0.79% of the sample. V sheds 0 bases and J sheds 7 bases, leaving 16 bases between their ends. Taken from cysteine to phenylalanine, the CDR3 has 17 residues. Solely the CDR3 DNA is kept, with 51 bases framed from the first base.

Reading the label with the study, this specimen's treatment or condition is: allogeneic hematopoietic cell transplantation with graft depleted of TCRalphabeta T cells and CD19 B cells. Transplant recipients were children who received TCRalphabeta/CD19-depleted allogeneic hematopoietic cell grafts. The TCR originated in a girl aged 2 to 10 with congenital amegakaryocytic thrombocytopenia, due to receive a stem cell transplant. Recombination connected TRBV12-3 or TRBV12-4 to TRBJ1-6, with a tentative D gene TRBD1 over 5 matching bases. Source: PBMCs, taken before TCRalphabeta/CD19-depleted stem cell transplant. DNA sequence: TGTGCCAGCAGTTTAGCGAGCGGTACGGGGGGAAATTCACCCCTCCACTTT. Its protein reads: CASSLASGTGGNSPLHF.